This T cell receptor (beta chain) was documented in a study of CD8 T cells in ankylosing spondylitis. Overall study findings and caveats: Disease-linked clones were reportedly significantly enriched in matched ankylosing spondylitis synovial fluid. Eight or nine highly homologous variants formed a TCR beta motif that appeared characteristic of ankylosing spondylitis blood.

Germline values: CDR1 SGHTA, CDR2 FQGNSA. The CDR3 extends over 15 amino acids. About this clonotype: Its antigen is unknown.

Using its own MiXCR run on the 5' RACE reads, TCRdb lists one record per CDR3 protein. The data contain 240,000 or so distinct CDR3 sequences, 8.6% of them singletons. The source is a male donor with ankylosing spondylitis or in good health (not recorded which). Sequencing used blood, either unsorted or a sorted T cell fraction (not recorded which). The chain uses TRBV7-2 and TRBJ2-7; unclear D gene. Matching the DNA end better, TRBJ2-1 makes the J call doubtful. The CDR3 DNA follows: TGTGCCAGCAGCTTTAACCCGGGCTCCTCCTACGAGCAGTTCTTC. This translates into CASSFNPGSSYEQFF.